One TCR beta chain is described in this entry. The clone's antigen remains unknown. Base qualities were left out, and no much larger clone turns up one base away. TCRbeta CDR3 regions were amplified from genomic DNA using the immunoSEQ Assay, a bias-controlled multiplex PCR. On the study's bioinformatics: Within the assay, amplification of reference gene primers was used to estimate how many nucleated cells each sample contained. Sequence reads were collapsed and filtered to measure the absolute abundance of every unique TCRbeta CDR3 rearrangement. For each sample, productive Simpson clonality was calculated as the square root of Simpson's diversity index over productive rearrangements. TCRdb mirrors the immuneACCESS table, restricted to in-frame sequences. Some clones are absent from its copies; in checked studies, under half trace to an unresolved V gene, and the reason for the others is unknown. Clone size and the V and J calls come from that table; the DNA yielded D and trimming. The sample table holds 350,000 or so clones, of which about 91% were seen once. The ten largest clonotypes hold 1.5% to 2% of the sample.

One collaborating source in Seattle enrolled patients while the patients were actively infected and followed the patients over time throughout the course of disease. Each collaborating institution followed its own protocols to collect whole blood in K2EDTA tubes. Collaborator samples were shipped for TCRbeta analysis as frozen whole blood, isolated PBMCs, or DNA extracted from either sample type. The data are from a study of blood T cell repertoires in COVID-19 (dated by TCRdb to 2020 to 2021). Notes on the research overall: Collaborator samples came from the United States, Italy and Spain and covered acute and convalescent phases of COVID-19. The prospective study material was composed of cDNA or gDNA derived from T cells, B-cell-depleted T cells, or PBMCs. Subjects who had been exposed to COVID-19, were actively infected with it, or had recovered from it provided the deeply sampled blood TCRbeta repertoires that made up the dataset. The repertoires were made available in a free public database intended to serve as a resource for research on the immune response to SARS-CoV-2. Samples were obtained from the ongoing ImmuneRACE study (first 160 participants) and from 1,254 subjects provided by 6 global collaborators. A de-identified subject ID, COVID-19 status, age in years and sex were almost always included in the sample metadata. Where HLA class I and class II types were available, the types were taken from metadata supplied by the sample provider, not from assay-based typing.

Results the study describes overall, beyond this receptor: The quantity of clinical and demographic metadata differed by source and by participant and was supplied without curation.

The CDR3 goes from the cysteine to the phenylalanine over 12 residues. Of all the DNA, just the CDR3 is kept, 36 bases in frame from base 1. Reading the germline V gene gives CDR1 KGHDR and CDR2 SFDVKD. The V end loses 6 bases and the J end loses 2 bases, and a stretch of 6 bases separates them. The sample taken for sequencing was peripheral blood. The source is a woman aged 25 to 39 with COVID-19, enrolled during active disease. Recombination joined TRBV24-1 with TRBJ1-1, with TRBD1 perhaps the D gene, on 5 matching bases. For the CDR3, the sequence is CATSQGNTEAFF. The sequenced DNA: TGTGCCACCAGTCAGGGCAACACTGAAGCTTTCTTT.